The 28 T cell receptor beta chains reported below all come from one sample, sequenced in a study of T cells in Graves' hyperthyroidism and ophthalmopathy. Researchers amplified the TCR beta CDR3 regions from RNA transcripts. The HTBI primer set was used in a first-round RT-PCR of the TCR CDR3. TCRdb itself ran the multiplex PCR reads through MiXCR, one entry per CDR3 protein. Altogether 650,000 to 800,000 distinct CDR3 sequences are present, just under 45% being singletons, with the ten largest covering approximately 6.8%. Sequenced: peripheral blood or thyroid tissue (not recorded which). All receptors derive from an adult man with Graves' disease, either hyperthyroidism or ophthalmopathy (not recorded which).

Details on this clonotype: Lacking the conserved final phenylalanine or tryptophan, this CDR3 likely reflects a read error. It is unclear where the CDR3 begins or ends on the DNA, so no DNA is shown, and the CDR3 is as TCRdb lists it. The chain is built from TRBV7-8 and TRBJ1-3. The germline gives CDR1 SGHVS, CDR2 FQNEAQ. The CDR3 region is 11 residues in length, termini included. CDR3 region: CASSLLASANT.

This clonotype appeared many times. J is TRBJ1-3 and V is TRBV2; D perhaps matches TRBD1 (5 bases). Germline CDR1 reads SNHLY; CDR2 reads FYNNEI. This CDR3 is built from 15 residues. The germline V and J ends were trimmed by 1 base and 4 bases, with 11 bases remaining between them. DNA of the CDR3: TGTGCCAGCAGTGAAGGCCGGACAAGCGGAAACACCATATATTTT. Its translation is CASSEGRTSGNTIYF.

Notes on this clonotype: A much bigger clone sits one base away, suggesting this may be a read error. V is TRBV20-1 and J is TRBJ2-7; 8 bases are a match to TRBD2. CDR3 size: 16 residues. V lost 5 bases and J lost 7; bases outside the gene matches: 19. In germline, CDR1 is DFQATT, CDR2 SNEGSKA (reference sequence). The CDR3 DNA follows: TGCAGTGCTGGAGCGCTCGGGAGGGCCTCGATCGATGAGCAGTACTTC. It encodes CSAGALGRASIDEQYF.

V is TRBV20-1 and J is TRBJ1-1; possibly TRBD1 for D (5 bases). The V end lost 0 bases, the J end lost 3 bases, and 11 bases lay between the germline ends. The CDR3 runs to 14 residues. Germline CDR1 reads DFQATT; CDR2 reads SNEGSKA (reference sequence). The chain's CDR3 is CSARDQPGDTEAFF. The DNA for the CDR3 is TGCAGTGCTAGAGATCAACCGGGGGACACTGAAGCTTTCTTT.

The chain couples TRBV2 to TRBJ1-2; TRBD1 matches 7 bases. The trim removed 6 bases at V and 8 bases at J, leaving 9 bases unmatched. Per germline, CDR1 SNHLY and CDR2 FYNNEI. CDR3 length: 13 residues. CDR3 sequence reads: CASRGAQGYGYTF. CDR3 nucleotides: TGTGCCAGCAGGGGAGCACAGGGGTACGGCTACACCTTC.

This clonotype was counted many times. This sequence joins TRBV10-3 and TRBJ2-7; D perhaps matches TRBD1 (6 bases). The germline V gene has CDR1 ENHRY and CDR2 SYGVKD. The CDR3 sequence is 13 residues long. V lost 8 bases, J lost 5 bases, and 16 bases lay in between. CDR3 DNA: TGTGCCATCTCCCCGGCACAGGGTGACGAGCAGTACTTC. This codes for CAISPAQGDEQYF.

CDR3 nucleotides: TGCAGTGCTAGACTCCCCCCGGGGGCGGGGGGCTACGAGCAGTACTTC. This sequence encodes CSARLPPGAGGYEQYF. This sequence joins TRBV20-1 and TRBJ2-7; 8 bases line up with TRBD2. Trimming removed 2 bases from V and 3 bases from J; junction bases left unmatched: 12. This CDR3 is 16 amino acids long. Germline lookup yields CDR1 DFQATT and CDR2 SNEGSKA (reference sequence).

This clonotype came up a few times. The chain links TRBV14 to TRBJ1-6, with no clear D. Germline values: CDR1 SGHDN, CDR2 FVKESK. The germline V and J ends were trimmed by 1 base and 7 bases, with 11 bases remaining between them. This CDR3 is built from 15 residues. CDR3 DNA sequence: TGTGCCAGCAGCCAAGTCCAGAGCAAAAATTCACCCCTCCACTTT. Its translation is CASSQVQSKNSPLHF.

In its sample, this clonotype was seen a few times. The gene calls are TRBV10-2 and TRBJ1-2; D is possibly TRBD1 (6 bases). Trimming stripped 6 bases from V and 2 bases from J, with 16 bases between. Germline loops: CDR1 WSHSY, CDR2 SAAADI. CDR3 length: 15 residues. CDR3 sequence: CASSLGWDINYGYTF. For the CDR3, the DNA is TGCGCCAGCAGCTTGGGCTGGGACATAAACTATGGCTACACCTTC.

Details on this clonotype: Just one base apart from a much larger clone, this may be a read error. The genes are TRBV2 and TRBJ1-1; possible D gene TRBD1, 6 bases. Germline CDR1 SNHLY, CDR2 FYNNEI. The CDR3 loop spans 17 amino acids. V shed 2 bases and J shed 2 bases, with 18 bases lying between them. As DNA, the CDR3 is TGTGCCAGCAGTGAACCCCCTTGGCGGGGGGCCAACACTGAAGCTTTCTTT. It encodes CASSEPPWRGANTEAFF.

The rearrangement uses TRBV12-3 or TRBV12-4 and TRBJ1-2, with 7 bases that match TRBD1. V shed 6 bases, J shed 4 bases, and the junction held 11 bases outside the gene matches. The CDR3 is 15 amino acids. The CDR3 reads CASSGPDRWIYGYTF. The CDR3, as DNA: TGTGCCAGCAGCGGCCCGGACAGGTGGATCTATGGCTACACCTTC.

The V and J genes are TRBV10-2 and TRBJ1-1, with D unclear. Deletions cut 6 bases from V and 7 bases from J, with 15 bases between. The length of the CDR3 is 13 residues. Per germline, CDR1 WSHSY and CDR2 SAAADI. The CDR3 region is CASRDQEVIEAFF. CDR3 bases: TGCGCCAGCAGAGATCAGGAGGTGATTGAAGCTTTCTTT.

V usage is TRBV10-3 and J usage is TRBJ2-7; 7 positions match TRBD2. V trimming: 7 bases; J trimming: 7 bases; junction bases outside the gene matches: 4. The germline CDR1 and CDR2 sequences are ENHRY and SYGVKD. The CDR3 is 11 amino acids. The CDR3 here is CAIKGGDEQYF. CDR3 nucleotides: TGTGCCATCAAGGGAGGGGATGAGCAGTACTTC.

This clonotype was counted between two and nine times. The V gene is TRBV5-4, the J gene TRBJ1-4; D unresolved. Trimming took off 1 base at V and 7 bases at J, with 11 bases between the two ends. CDR3 length: 14 residues. Germline V gene sequence: CDR1 SGHNT, CDR2 YYREEE (reference sequence). The CDR3 DNA follows: TGTGCCAGCAGCTTGACCCGGCCCAGTGAAAAACTGTTTTTT. As protein: CASSLTRPSEKLFF.

About this clonotype itself: Given a much more abundant clone one base away, this may be a read error. The chain is built from TRBV5-1 and TRBJ1-6; 8 nucleotides line up with TRBD1. This CDR3 is 12 amino acids long. Germline CDR1 reads SGHRS; CDR2 reads YFSETQ. Here the CDR3 reads CASSLEGGQGTF. The CDR3 DNA sequence: TGCGCCAGCAGCTTGGAAGGTGGACAGGGCACTTTT.

This rearrangement joins TRBV2 to TRBJ2-5; 8 bases fit TRBD1. Germline V lookup: CDR1 SNHLY, CDR2 FYNNEI. The CDR3 is 17 amino acids. V lost 5 bases and J lost 1; bases outside the gene matches: 12. As DNA, the CDR3 is TGTGCCAGCAGTTTCGGACAGGGCTTTATGGGCCAAGAGACCCAGTACTTC. Translation gives CASSFGQGFMGQETQYF.

In the case of this clonotype: One junction end does not reproduce the germline sequence, and a read error may be involved. This chain joins TRBV4-1 and TRBJ2-3, with a weak D call TRBD2 (6 bases). The length of the CDR3 is 14 residues. The germline V gene encodes CDR1 MGHRA and CDR2 YSYEKL. The CDR3 spells CASSQGGEVDTQYF. DNA of the CDR3: TGTGCCAGCAGCCAAGGCGGGGAGGTAGATACGCAGTATTTT.

J is TRBJ2-7 and V is TRBV7-2; unclear D gene. The V end was cut by 1 base, the J end by 0 bases, with 10 bases between. The CDR3 is 15 residues long. CDR1 is SGHTA, CDR2 FQGNSA, per germline. In DNA form, the CDR3 reads TGTGCCAGCAGCTTAGACGGCGCCCACTCCTACGAGCAGTACTTC. Its translation is CASSLDGAHSYEQYF. The full variable domain, its missing parts supplied by reference TRBV7-2 and TRBJ2-7, is GAGVSQSPSNKVTEKGKDVELRCDPISGHTALYWYRQSLGQGLEFLIYFQGNSAPDKSGLPSDRFSAERTGGSVSTLTIQRTQQEDSAVYLCASSLDGAHSYEQYFGPGTRLTVT.

The chain links TRBV7-2 to TRBJ2-2; possible D gene TRBD2, 6 bases. The CDR3 sequence is 16 residues long. Germline V gene lookup returns CDR1 SGHTA and CDR2 FQGNSA. V was trimmed by 1 base and J by 5 bases, leaving 14 bases between them. CDR3 region: CASSLGAGRRTGELFF. The CDR3 nucleotides read TGTGCCAGCAGCTTAGGGGCGGGGCGTCGGACCGGGGAGCTGTTTTTT.

The chain is built from TRBV19 and TRBJ1-5; 7 nucleotides match TRBD1. The CDR3 is made up of 13 amino acids. Germline V lookup: CDR1 LNHDA, CDR2 SQIVND (reference sequence). The V and J ends lost 7 bases and 4 bases, in that order; junction bases with no gene match: 4. The chain's CDR3 is CASNNRGNQPQHF. The CDR3 nucleotides are TGTGCCAGTAATAACAGGGGAAATCAGCCCCAGCATTTT.

The V and J genes are TRBV5-4 and TRBJ2-7, with 8 bases matching TRBD1. The CDR3 consists of 22 residues. In germline, CDR1 is SGHNT, CDR2 YYREEE (reference sequence). CDR3: CSHSCPSCWHRDPDRGSYEQYF. CDR3 coding DNA: TGTAGCCATAGCTGTCCAAGCTGCTGGCACAGAGATCCAGACAGGGGCTCCTACGAGCAGTACTTC.

The gene calls are TRBV2 and TRBJ1-1; D is undetermined. Germline V gene sequence: CDR1 SNHLY, CDR2 FYNNEI. There are 14 residues in the CDR3. V was cut by 1 base and J by 4 bases, with 10 bases left in between. In DNA, the CDR3 is TGTGCCAGCAGTGAAGTGAGGACCTCCACTGAAGCTTTCTTT. Translated, it gives CASSEVRTSTEAFF.

As concerns this clonotype: A junction end diverges from the germline sequence, so it may reflect a read error. The genes are TRBV7-9 and TRBJ1-5; D gene ambiguous. CDR3 length equals 15 residues. The germline CDR1 and CDR2 sequences are SEHNR and FQNEAQ (reference sequence). The CDR3 spells CASSQDPGLRQPQHF. Written as DNA, the CDR3 is TGCGCCAGCAGCCAAGATCCTGGGCTGAGGCAGCCCCAGCATTTT.

This clonotype was counted between two and nine times. The genes are TRBV7-9 and TRBJ1-1, with D possibly TRBD1 on 5 matching bases. Between the trimmed V and J ends, which lost 1 base and 3 bases, there was a span of 12 bases. In germline, CDR1 is SEHNR, CDR2 FQNEAQ (reference sequence). This CDR3 contains 15 residues. CDR3 sequence reads: CASSLVPDSYTEAFF. In DNA, the CDR3 is TGTGCCAGCAGCTTAGTTCCAGACAGTTACACTGAAGCTTTCTTT.

The chain joins TRBV24-1 to TRBJ1-1, with D perhaps TRBD1 (6 bases). Trimming removed 7 bases at V and 10 bases at J, with 15 bases between. This CDR3 has 12 amino acids. Germline V gives CDR1 KGHDR, CDR2 SFDVKD. The CDR3 DNA is TGTGCCACCAGCAGACGGACAGCTGCAGCTTTCTTT. It specifies CATSRRTAAAFF.

V is TRBV5-1 and J is TRBJ1-4; D call uncertain. The CDR3 contains 15 residues. Deletions cut 4 bases from V and 3 bases from J, with 13 bases between. CDR1 is SGHRS, CDR2 YFSETQ, per germline. The CDR3 protein is CASSVDHSANEKLFF. CDR3 nucleotide sequence: TGCGCCAGCAGCGTAGACCATTCCGCTAATGAAAAACTGTTTTTT.

This chain connects TRBV2 to TRBJ1-1, with TRBD1 as a possible D gene (6 bases). This CDR3 is 16 amino acids long. CDR1 is SNHLY and CDR2 is FYNNEI in the germline V gene. The ends were cut back, 6 bases at V and 1 base at J, with 18 bases in the middle. The CDR3 loop reads CASSLVLGGPNTEAFF. In nucleotides, the CDR3 is TGTGCCAGCAGCCTTGTTCTCGGGGGCCCGAACACTGAAGCTTTCTTT.

The chain joins TRBV6-4 to TRBJ1-2, with D hard to call. Trimming removed 6 bases from V and 7 bases from J, with 18 bases in between. From germline, CDR1 is MRHNA and CDR2 SNTAGT. This CDR3 comprises 14 residues. CDR3 DNA: TGTGCCAGCAGCCACTTCGGCCAAACCGGTGGCTACACCTTC. Translated, it gives CASSHFGQTGGYTF.